This record covers a single T cell receptor (beta chain). Template material for amplifying TCR beta CDR3 regions consisted of RNA transcripts. First-round RT-PCR targeting the TCR CDR3 was performed with the HTBI primer set. TCRdb re-called the multiplex PCR reads with MiXCR, one entry per CDR3 protein. The data hold a few hundred thousand distinct CDR3 sequences, with nearly 15% observed a single time. This entry belongs to a study of T cells in Graves' hyperthyroidism and ophthalmopathy. Reasons for excluding patients were uncontrolled infection, other autoimmune disease, pregnancy or lactation. This CDR3 region has 10 residues. CDR1 is DFQATT, CDR2 SNEGSKA, per germline (reference sequence). Trimming stripped 5 bases from V and 3 bases from J, with 4 bases between.

The sequence derives from a woman aged 45-65 years with Graves' hyperthyroidism that later progressed to Graves' ophthalmopathy. The sample consisted of blood. The gene calls are TRBV20-1 and TRBJ2-5; no clear D. CDR3 sequence (DNA): TGCAGTGCTCGGGAAGAGACCCAGTACTTC. Translating gives CSAREETQYF.